Listed below are T cell receptor beta chains from one sample, sequenced in a study of blood T cells in healthy people across ages. TCRdb ran MiXCR on the 5' RACE reads and lists one entry per CDR3 protein. The table has 1.5 million to 2 million distinct CDR3 sequences, less than 50% seen once; the top ten hold more than 2%. Sequencing was done on a sample of blood. The receptors stem from a middle-aged woman in good health. CDR3s include the opening cysteine and the closing phenylalanine or tryptophan. Each record gives: J gene, V gene, clone size, D gene, CDR3 DNA, CDR3 protein. The D gene is left open where the match is weak. Some rows have no size entry. The others give once, few or many, or a class for an expanded clone.

j_gene: TRBJ2-2
v_gene: TRBV27
abundance: NA
d_gene: NA
CDR3nt: TGTGCCAGCAGAGGAGCGGCCGGGGAGCTGTTTTTT
CDR3aa: CASRGAAGELFF

j_gene: TRBJ2-1
v_gene: TRBV19
abundance: NA
d_gene: NA
CDR3nt: TGTGCCAGTGCCGGGGCGGAAAGACGGAATGAGCAGTTCTTC
CDR3aa: CASAGAERRNEQFF

j_gene: TRBJ2-7
v_gene: TRBV11-3
abundance: NA
d_gene: NA
CDR3nt: TGTGCCAGCAGCCTCCTGGGGGGTAGCGGCTCCTACAATGAGCAGTACTTC
CDR3aa: CASSLLGGSGSYNEQYF

j_gene: TRBJ2-1
v_gene: TRBV27
abundance: few
d_gene: NA
CDR3nt: TGTGCCAGCAATACCGCGGACCGATCCTACAATGAGCAGTTCTTC
CDR3aa: CASNTADRSYNEQFF

j_gene: TRBJ2-7
v_gene: TRBV11-2
abundance: few
d_gene: NA
CDR3nt: TGTGCCAGCAGCTTACTACAGGGCCGAGAACTCCACGAGCAGTACTTC
CDR3aa: CASSLLQGRELHEQYF

j_gene: TRBJ2-7
v_gene: TRBV19
abundance: NA
d_gene: NA
CDR3nt: TGTGCCAGTAGTATGGAGGGACCAGGGGGCGAGCAGTACTTC
CDR3aa: CASSMEGPGGEQYF

j_gene: TRBJ2-3
v_gene: TRBV5-1
abundance: NA
d_gene: TRBD2
CDR3nt: TGCGCCAGTCGACTAGCTCTCGCGCGAACGTCTAGCACAGATACGCAGTATTTT
CDR3aa: CASRLALARTSSTDTQYF

j_gene: TRBJ2-1
v_gene: TRBV20-1
abundance: NA
d_gene: TRBD1
CDR3nt: TGCAGTGCTGAGGGACAGGGTACCAATGAGCAGTTCTTC
CDR3aa: CSAEGQGTNEQFF

j_gene: TRBJ2-3
v_gene: TRBV7-9
abundance: NA
d_gene: NA
CDR3nt: TGTGCCAGCAGCTTAGAGGGGGATCAAACAGATACGCAGTATTTT
CDR3aa: CASSLEGDQTDTQYF

j_gene: TRBJ2-3
v_gene: TRBV7-2
abundance: NA
d_gene: TRBD1
CDR3nt: TGTGCCAGCAGCCCAGGACAGGGGAGTACGCAGTATTTT
CDR3aa: CASSPGQGSTQYF